The T cell receptor (beta chain) described here comes from a study of cytomegalovirus exposure and HLA in healthy donors. On the study more broadly: Of around 400 genotyped donors, about 80% grouped in the Caucasian-associated ancestry cluster. Study-level results: Owing to their indistinguishability, certain V segments, notably TRBV6-2 and TRBV6-3, were excluded. HLA allele associations emerged for some 16,000 TCR beta sequences in a later analysis, at 0.05 false discovery rate.

Worth noting for this clone: What it recognizes is unknown.

Whereas donors were nominally healthy upon sampling, unrecorded immune exposures were probable. CDR3 length: 14 residues. The V and J ends lost 6 bases and 8 bases respectively, with 17 bases between them. The germline V gene encodes CDR1 MNHEY and CDR2 SMNVEV (reference sequence). Both 60 Vbeta primers and 13 Jbeta primers went into the PCR. The assay was immunoSEQ multiplex PCR, and TCRdb's table has in-frame clones only and misses some. The table includes about 89,000 clones, roughly 9.4% detected once. This TCR was recovered from a man between 50 and 59 years old in good health and CMV-seropositive. This chain uses TRBV27 with TRBJ2-1, with D perhaps matching TRBD2 (6 bases). Source material: PBMCs. DNA of the CDR3: TGTGCCAGCAGCCTAGCCGGGAGTACAGATGAGCAGTTCTTC. This translates into CASSLAGSTDEQFF.